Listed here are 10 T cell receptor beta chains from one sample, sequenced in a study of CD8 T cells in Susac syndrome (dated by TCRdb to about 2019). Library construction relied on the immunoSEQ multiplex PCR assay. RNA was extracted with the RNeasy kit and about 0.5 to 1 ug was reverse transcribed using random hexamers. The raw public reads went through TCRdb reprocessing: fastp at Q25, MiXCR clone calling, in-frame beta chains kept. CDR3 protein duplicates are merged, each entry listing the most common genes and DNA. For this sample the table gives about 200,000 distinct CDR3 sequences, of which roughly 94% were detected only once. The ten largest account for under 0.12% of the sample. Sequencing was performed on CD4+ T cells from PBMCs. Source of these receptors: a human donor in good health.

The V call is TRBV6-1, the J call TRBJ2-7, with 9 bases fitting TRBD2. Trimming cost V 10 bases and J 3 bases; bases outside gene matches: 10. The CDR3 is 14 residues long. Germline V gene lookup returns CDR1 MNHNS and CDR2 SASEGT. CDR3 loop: CATTRGGAVYEQYV. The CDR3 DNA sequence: TGTGCCACAACCCGCGGGGGGGCCGTCTACGAGCAGTACGTC.

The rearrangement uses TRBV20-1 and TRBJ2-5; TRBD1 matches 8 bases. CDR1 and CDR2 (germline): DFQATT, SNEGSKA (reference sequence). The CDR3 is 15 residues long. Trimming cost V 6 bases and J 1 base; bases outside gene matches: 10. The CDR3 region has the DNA TGCAGTGCCAAGAAGTGGGACAGGATCCAAGAGACCCAGTACTTC. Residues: CSAKKWDRIQETQYF.

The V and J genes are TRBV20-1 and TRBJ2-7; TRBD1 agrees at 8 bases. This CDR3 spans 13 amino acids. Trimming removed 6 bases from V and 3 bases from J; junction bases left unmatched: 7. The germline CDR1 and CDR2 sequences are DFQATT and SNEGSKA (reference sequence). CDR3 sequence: CSATDRGIYEQYV. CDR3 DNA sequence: TGCAGTGCAACCGACAGGGGAATCTACGAGCAGTACGTC.

CDR3 protein: CSASITAGSWGTQYF. The DNA for the CDR3 is TGCAGTGCTAGTATTACGGCAGGGAGTTGGGGTACGCAGTATTTT. The chain combines TRBV20-1 with TRBJ2-3, with D perhaps TRBD1 or TRBD2 (5 bases each). Between the trimmed V and J ends, which lost 3 bases and 8 bases, there was a span of 21 bases. From germline, CDR1 is DFQATT and CDR2 SNEGSKA (reference sequence). CDR3 size: 15 residues.

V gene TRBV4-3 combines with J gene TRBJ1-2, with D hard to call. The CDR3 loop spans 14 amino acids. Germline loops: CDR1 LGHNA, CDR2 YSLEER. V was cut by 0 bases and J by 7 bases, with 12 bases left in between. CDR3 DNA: TGCGCCAGCAGCCAAGATTATACAGAGGGTGGCTACACCTTC. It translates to CASSQDYTEGGYTF.

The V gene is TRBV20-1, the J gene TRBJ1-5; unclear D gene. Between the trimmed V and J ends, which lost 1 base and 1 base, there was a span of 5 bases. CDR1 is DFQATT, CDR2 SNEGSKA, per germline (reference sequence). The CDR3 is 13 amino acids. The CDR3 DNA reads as TGCAGTGCTAGAGGTGGAAGCAATCAGCCCCAGCATTTT. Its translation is CSARGGSNQPQHF.

CDR3 coding DNA: TGTGCCATACGGGAAAATGGCCAGCCCCAGCATTTT. Translating gives CAIRENGQPQHF. The chain recombines TRBV10-3 with TRBJ1-5; D not resolved. CDR3 length: 12 residues. Germline V CDR1 and CDR2: ENHRY, SYGVKD. The germline V and J ends were trimmed by 9 bases and 7 bases, with 13 bases remaining between them.

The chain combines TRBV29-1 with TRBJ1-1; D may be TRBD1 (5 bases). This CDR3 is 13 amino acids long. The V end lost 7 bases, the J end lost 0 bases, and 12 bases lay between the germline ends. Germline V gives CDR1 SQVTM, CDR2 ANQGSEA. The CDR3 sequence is CSGAEGMNTEAFF. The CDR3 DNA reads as TGCAGCGGGGCGGAGGGGATGAACACTGAAGCTTTCTTT.

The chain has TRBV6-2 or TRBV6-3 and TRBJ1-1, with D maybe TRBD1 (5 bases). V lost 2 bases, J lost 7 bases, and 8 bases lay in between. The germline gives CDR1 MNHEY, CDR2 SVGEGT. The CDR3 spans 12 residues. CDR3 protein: CASSYGDREAFF. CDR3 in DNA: TGTGCCAGCAGTTACGGGGACCGTGAAGCTTTCTTT.

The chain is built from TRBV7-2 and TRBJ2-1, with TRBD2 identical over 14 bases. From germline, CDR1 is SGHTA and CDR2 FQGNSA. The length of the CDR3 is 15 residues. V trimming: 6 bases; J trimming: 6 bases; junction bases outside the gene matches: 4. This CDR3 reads CASSTGTSGGNEQFF. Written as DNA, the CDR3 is TGTGCCAGCAGTACCGGGACTAGCGGGGGCAATGAGCAGTTCTTC.